This T cell receptor (beta chain) is from a study of T-cell reconstitution after alpha-beta-depleted transplantation in children. Unique molecular identifiers were incorporated when the TCRbeta library was constructed. Via MiXCR, TCRdb re-called the PCR reads, giving one row per CDR3 protein. The profile shows about 540,000 distinct CDR3 sequences, around 16% of them singletons. The CDR3 extends over 15 amino acids. With V trimmed by 3 bases and J by 7 bases, 9 bases remained unmatched. CDR1 LNHDA and CDR2 SQIVND come from the germline V gene (reference sequence). The table lists this clonotype with a few counts.

The source is a human donor who donated a stem cell graft to a child with acute lymphoblastic leukemia. The source material was PBMCs from the stem cell graft donor, sampled from the stem cell graft. This rearrangement joins TRBV19 to TRBJ1-5; TRBD1 matches 7 bases. The CDR3, as DNA: TGTGCCAGTAGTATTTCAGCAGGGGGAGGGCAGCCCCAGCATTTT. It specifies CASSISAGGGQPQHF.